What follows are 2 T cell receptor beta chains derived from one specimen sequenced in a study of cytomegalovirus exposure and HLA in healthy donors. PCR was performed using 60 Vbeta and 13 Jbeta primers. Generated by immunoSEQ multiplex PCR, the TCRdb table keeps only in-frame clones and is missing some. The repertoire holds 110,000 to 150,000 clones, with around 76% as singletons. Material for sequencing was PBMCs. The receptors here all came from a male donor in good health and CMV-seronegative.

The chain joins TRBV27 to TRBJ1-2; 9 nucleotides align to TRBD1. Germline values: CDR1 MNHEY, CDR2 SMNVEV (reference sequence). V was clipped by 6 bases and J by 8 bases; unmatched bases: 4. This CDR3 is 12 amino acids long. CDR3 in amino acids: CASSRDREGYTF. The CDR3, as DNA: TGTGCCAGCAGCCGGGACAGGGAGGGCTACACCTTC.

The chain is built from TRBV7-2 and TRBJ2-3, with D perhaps TRBD2 (5 bases). The CDR3 length is 16 residues. Germline loops: CDR1 SGHTA, CDR2 FQGNSA. Trimming cost V 1 base and J 0 bases, with 11 bases left between them. CDR3 bases: TGTGCCAGCAGCTTAGTAGCGCTCACTAGCACAGATACGCAGTATTTT. Translated, it gives CASSLVALTSTDTQYF.